This TCR beta chain was sequenced during a study of patients and donors after allogeneic stem cell transplantation. TCRdb used MiXCR to reprocess the RT-PCR reads, holding one entry per CDR3 protein. The table has 390,000 or so distinct CDR3 sequences, roughly 17% seen once. Looked up from germline, CDR1 is ENHRY and CDR2 is SYGVKD. Trimming left V 6 bases short and J 2 bases short, with 26 bases between. CDR3 length: 18 amino acids. This clonotype was picked up a small number of times. The V call is TRBV10-3, the J call TRBJ2-7; weak D call: TRBD2 (10 bases). The sample comprised blood, either unsorted or a sorted T cell fraction (not recorded which). This TCR came from a human donor who was either an allogeneic HSCT recipient or a stem cell or donor lymphocyte infusion donor (not recorded which). It is not recorded whose cells these are; they may come from a transplant donor. The chain's CDR3 is CAISGTGFLAGAAYEQYF. CDR3 nucleotides: TGTGCCATCAGCGGGACAGGGTTTCTAGCGGGAGCCGCCTACGAGCAGTACTTC.